Below, 31 T cell receptor beta chains from the same sample are listed, as sequenced in a study of shared clonotypes between healthy human individuals. Profiling relied on immunoSEQ multiplex PCR, and the TCRdb table lists in-frame clones only, not all of them. The sample has about 680,000 clones; about three quarters are singletons. The specimen was memory CD4+ T cells sorted from blood. Subset defined: CD45RA-negative fraction. All receptors come from a woman in her 30s in good health.

Remarks on this clone: This specimen includes other DNA sequences encoding the same CDR3. The chain is built from TRBV18 and TRBJ2-5, with unresolved D. The germline V gene has CDR1 KGHSH and CDR2 LQKENI. Trimming took 0 bases from V and 5 from J, leaving 7 bases between them. The CDR3 spans 13 residues. CDR3 protein: CASSPPVLETQYF. In nucleotides, the CDR3 is TGTGCCAGCTCACCACCGGTCTTGGAGACCCAGTACTTC. The variable domain in full, completed from reference TRBV18 and TRBJ2-5, reads NAGVMQNPRHLVRRRGQEARLRCSPMKGHSHVYWYRQLPEEGLKFMVYLQKENIIDESGMPKERFSAEFPKEGPSILRIQQVVRGDSAAYFCASSPPVLETQYFGPGTRLLVL.

The CDR3 loop reads CASSFRRHQETQYF. CDR3 DNA: TGTGCCAGCAGCTTCCGACGGCACCAAGAGACCCAGTACTTC. This sequence joins TRBV7-2 and TRBJ2-5; D is unresolved. CDR1 and CDR2 from the germline V gene are SGHTA and FQGNSA. The length of the CDR3 is 14 residues. V shed 3 bases and J shed 0 bases, with 8 bases lying between them. Full variable domain (remainder filled in from reference TRBV7-2 and TRBJ2-5): GAGVSQSPSNKVTEKGKDVELRCDPISGHTALYWYRQSLGQGLEFLIYFQGNSAPDKSGLPSDRFSAERTGGSVSTLTIQRTQQEDSAVYLCASSFRRHQETQYFGPGTRLLVL.

Of note for this clone: One junction end disagrees with the germline gene, perhaps due to a read error. The V gene is TRBV7-8, the J gene TRBJ2-3; D gene unclear. This CDR3 contains 14 residues. Per the germline V gene, CDR1 is SGHVS and CDR2 is FQNEAQ. This CDR3 reads CASSLGLSTDTQYF. CDR3 nucleotides: TGTGCCAGCAGTTTAGGGCTGAGCACAGATACGCAGTATTTT. Looking up the rest from reference TRBV7-8 and TRBJ2-3 gives the full variable domain: GAGVSQSPRYKVAKRGQDVALRCDPISGHVSLFWYQQALGQGPEFLTYFQNEAQLDKSGLPSDRFFAERPEGSVSTLKIQRTQQEDSAVYLCASSLGLSTDTQYFGPGTRLTVL.

The chain joins TRBV19 to TRBJ1-1, with a tentative D call TRBD1 (5 bases). This CDR3 is built from 13 residues. Germline assignment: CDR1 LNHDA and CDR2 SQIVND (reference sequence). V lost 6 bases and J 1 base, leaving 9 bases between the germline ends. CDR3 region: CASSPQGNTEAFF. The CDR3 DNA is TGTGCCAGTAGCCCTCAGGGGAACACTGAAGCTTTCTTT.

This clone was counted ten times or more. CDR3 in amino acids: CASSFLGAHQPQHF. The CDR3 region has the DNA TGTGCCAGTAGTTTCTTAGGTGCTCATCAGCCCCAGCATTTT. The chain is built from TRBV19 and TRBJ1-5; D remains ambiguous. The CDR3 is 14 amino acids. The germline V gene encodes CDR1 LNHDA and CDR2 SQIVND (reference sequence). Between the trimmed V and J ends, which lost 5 bases and 5 bases, there was a span of 13 bases.

The gene calls are TRBV28 and TRBJ2-7; tentative D call: TRBD2 (6 bases). Germline CDR1 is MDHEN and CDR2 is SYDVKM. Trimming cost V 8 bases and J 7 bases, with 18 bases left between them. This CDR3 spans 13 amino acids. The CDR3 is CASGARPGGEQYF. The CDR3 nucleotides are TGTGCCAGCGGGGCGCGGCCTGGGGGGGAGCAGTACTTC.

The CDR3 DNA reads as TGTGCCAGCAGTTTGGTCCAGCGCTCCTACAATGAGCAGTTCTTC. As protein: CASSLVQRSYNEQFF. This sequence joins TRBV28 and TRBJ2-1; D not resolved. The CDR3 is 15 residues long. Trimming stripped 3 bases from V and 0 bases from J, with 9 bases between. Germline V CDR1 and CDR2: MDHEN, SYDVKM.

This clone appeared a few times. The chain recombines TRBV11-2 with TRBJ1-2; no clear D gene. The CDR3 totals 17 residues. Deletions cut 5 bases from V and 3 bases from J, with 22 bases between. Germline loops: CDR1 SGHAT, CDR2 FQNNGV. CDR3: CASSERSEVVPYYGYTF. The CDR3 DNA sequence: TGTGCCAGCAGCGAGAGATCTGAAGTAGTGCCTTACTATGGCTACACCTTC.

The chain couples TRBV29-1 to TRBJ2-5, with TRBD2 identical over 9 bases. The J call may be faulty, since TRBJ2-7 better matches the DNA end. The CDR3 spans 14 residues. Per germline, CDR1 SQVTM and CDR2 ANQGSEA. The CDR3 here is CSVLPREGNYEQYF. The CDR3, as DNA: TGCAGCGTTCTCCCGCGGGAGGGGAACTACGAGCAGTACTTC.

The gene calls are TRBV5-1 and TRBJ2-5; perhaps D is TRBD1 or TRBD2 (6 bases each). Looked up from germline, CDR1 is SGHRS and CDR2 is YFSETQ. The CDR3 has 13 residues. With 4 bases removed from V and 5 bases from J, the gap between germline ends came to 12 bases. The CDR3 DNA follows: TGCGCCAGCAGCGTGGGGGGCAGCGAGACCCAGTACTTC. Its translation is CASSVGGSETQYF.

The chain employs TRBV5-1 and TRBJ2-7; D gene ambiguous. There are 13 residues in the CDR3. The germline V and J ends were trimmed by 0 bases and 7 bases, with 11 bases remaining between them. CDR1 SGHRS and CDR2 YFSETQ come from the germline V gene. The CDR3 loop is CASSLGSLREQYF. In DNA form, the CDR3 reads TGCGCCAGCAGCTTGGGGTCCCTGAGGGAGCAGTACTTC.

The chain uses TRBV5-1 and TRBJ1-2, with 9 bases that match TRBD1. With 0 bases clipped from V and 4 bases from J, the junction kept 4 bases outside the gene matches. This CDR3 comprises 15 residues. Germline-derived CDR1 and CDR2 are SGHRS and YFSETQ. CDR3 sequence: CASSLATGQGYGYTF. The CDR3 coding sequence is TGCGCCAGCAGCTTGGCAACGGGACAGGGCTATGGCTACACCTTC.

V is TRBV21-1 and J is TRBJ2-2; TRBD2, as called in the table, went unchecked against the DNA. TRBV21-1 is a recognized pseudogene. The CDR3 runs to 18 residues. CDR3 nucleotides: TGTGCCAGCAGCAAAGCAAGGCGGCTAGCGGGCCACACCGGGGAGCTGTTTTTT. It encodes CASSKARRLAGHTGELFF.

The chain recombines TRBV6-5 with TRBJ2-7; the D gene is possibly TRBD1 (5 bases). This CDR3 has 13 amino acids. Germline assignment: CDR1 MNHEY and CDR2 SVGAGI. V was trimmed by 9 bases and J by 0 bases, leaving 12 bases between them. CDR3 sequence (DNA): TGTGCCAGAGGACACGAGAGCTCCTACGAGCAGTACTTC. It is translated as CARGHESSYEQYF.

The V and J genes are TRBV6-5 and TRBJ1-2; D unresolved. The CDR3 has 15 residues. In germline, CDR1 is MNHEY, CDR2 SVGAGI. Trimming left V 0 bases short and J 7 bases short, with 15 bases between. The DNA of the CDR3 is TGTGCCAGCAGTTACTCTGGGTGGGCTGATTCTGGCTACACCTTC. Translated, it gives CASSYSGWADSGYTF.

The chain recombines TRBV2 with TRBJ2-6, with 7 bases fitting TRBD1. Germline CDR1 SNHLY, CDR2 FYNNEI. The CDR3 contains 18 residues. V shed 6 bases and J 0 bases; nucleotides not matched to a gene: 11. The CDR3, as DNA: TGTGCCAGCAGGGTACCGGGACAGACAACCTCTGGGGCCAACGTCCTGACTTTC. Protein product: CASRVPGQTTSGANVLTF.

V gene TRBV11-2 combines with J gene TRBJ1-1; no firm D call. CDR1 is SGHAT and CDR2 is FQNNGV in the germline V gene. The CDR3 length is 12 residues. Trimming removed 0 bases from V and 4 bases from J, with 3 bases in between. The CDR3 protein is CASSLEITEAFF. DNA for the CDR3: TGTGCCAGCAGCTTAGAGATCACTGAAGCTTTCTTT.

The chain joins TRBV30 to TRBJ1-6; D is unclear. Germline values: CDR1 GTSNPN, CDR2 SVGIG (reference sequence). The length of the CDR3 is 14 residues. Trimming shortened V by 8 bases and J by 5 bases, and 16 bases separated the two germline ends. CDR3 DNA: TGTGCCCGGAAGGAGGGTGGTAATAATTCACCCCTCCACTTT. Amino acids: CARKEGGNNSPLHF.

This rearrangement joins TRBV28 to TRBJ1-1; D unclear. V gave up 11 bases and J gave up 0 bases, with 19 bases separating them. The CDR3 is made up of 15 amino acids. Germline assignment: CDR1 MDHEN and CDR2 SYDVKM. The CDR3 DNA reads TGTGCCTTGAAACCGCTGCTTTCTATGAACACTGAAGCTTTCTTT. Amino acid sequence: CALKPLLSMNTEAFF. The whole variable domain, filled in from reference TRBV28 and TRBJ1-1, reads DVKVTQSSRYLVKRTGEKVFLECVQDMDHENMFWYRQDPGLGLRLIYFSYDVKMKEKGDIPEGYSVSREKKERFSLILESASTNQTSMYLCALKPLLSMNTEAFFGQGTRLTVV.

V gene TRBV5-4 combines with J gene TRBJ2-2, with TRBD1 as a possible D gene (5 bases). V dropped 2 bases and J dropped 2 bases, with 7 bases sitting between them. The length of the CDR3 is 14 residues. CDR1 is SGHNT and CDR2 is YYREEE in the germline V gene (reference sequence). CDR3 nucleotide sequence: TGTGCCAGCAGCTTCCAGGGAAACACCGGGGAGCTGTTTTTT. Its protein is CASSFQGNTGELFF.

CDR3 in amino acids: CASSQSPAGTHTYNEQFF. In DNA form, the CDR3 reads TGCGCCAGCAGTCAATCGCCCGCCGGGACGCATACCTACAATGAGCAGTTCTTC. The V and J genes are TRBV23-1 and TRBJ2-1; D may match TRBD1 or TRBD2 (5 bases each). TRBV23-1 counts as an open reading frame of uncertain function. With 0 bases removed from V and 2 bases from J, the gap between germline ends came to 17 bases. This CDR3 contains 18 residues.

As DNA, the CDR3 is TGTGCCAGCAGCTTAGGAGGGTGGGAGGGCAATGAGCAGTTCTTC. Translation: CASSLGGWEGNEQFF. The rearrangement joins TRBV11-3 to TRBJ2-1; 7 positions agree with TRBD2. The CDR3 is 15 residues long. Trimming removed 1 base from V and 6 bases from J; junction bases left unmatched: 6. Germline CDR1 and CDR2: SGHNT and YENEEA.

The rearrangement uses TRBV10-3 and TRBJ2-5; 14 nucleotides match TRBD2. Germline V gene data show CDR1 as ENHRY and CDR2 as SYGVKD. The CDR3 totals 17 residues. With V trimmed by 4 bases and J by 4 bases, 8 bases remained unmatched. The CDR3 here is CAISGGTSGSQGETQYF. The CDR3 region has the DNA TGTGCCATCAGTGGAGGGACTAGCGGGAGCCAGGGAGAGACCCAGTACTTC.

In regard to this clone: A much larger clone lies one base from this, so it may be a read error. The same CDR3 also results from other DNA sequences found in this sample. The J gene is TRBJ1-1, the V gene TRBV5-1; 11 bases map to TRBD1. CDR1 is SGHRS and CDR2 is YFSETQ in the germline V gene. This CDR3 comprises 14 residues. V lost 4 bases to trimming and J lost 4 bases; unmatched junction nucleotides: 3. The CDR3 region has the DNA TGCGCCAGCAGCACCGGGACAGGGGGCACTGAAGCTTTCTTT. Protein product: CASSTGTGGTEAFF.

Ten or more counts support this clone. The chain recombines TRBV11-2 with TRBJ1-2; possible D gene TRBD1, 5 bases. Germline CDR1 reads SGHAT; CDR2 reads FQNNGV. The length of the CDR3 is 13 residues. V was trimmed by 2 bases and J by 4 bases, leaving 8 bases between them. The CDR3: CASSLTGSYGYTF. The CDR3 DNA reads as TGTGCCAGCAGCTTAACAGGATCCTATGGCTACACCTTC.

The chain recombines TRBV6-6 with TRBJ1-1; perhaps TRBD1 as D (5 bases). The CDR3 runs to 14 residues. V lost 2 bases and J lost 3, with 10 bases in between. The germline V gene has CDR1 MNHNY and CDR2 SVGAGI (reference sequence). The DNA for the CDR3 is TGTGCCAGCAGTTACATTCAGGGTGACACTGAAGCTTTCTTT. Translation: CASSYIQGDTEAFF.

The genes are TRBV29-1 and TRBJ2-5; 12 bases match TRBD2. CDR1 and CDR2 (germline): SQVTM, ANQGSEA. This CDR3 is 14 amino acids long. The ends lost 4 bases at V and 2 bases at J; junction bases unmatched: 2. The CDR3 bases are TGCAGCGTTGGAGGACTAGCGGGGCAAGAGACCCAGTACTTC. Its translation is CSVGGLAGQETQYF.

V usage is TRBV5-4 and J usage is TRBJ2-7, with 11 bases identical to TRBD2. V lost 0 bases and J lost 5; bases outside the gene matches: 4. Germline CDR1 reads SGHNT; CDR2 reads YYREEE (reference sequence). This CDR3 region has 15 residues. Here the CDR3 DNA reads TGTGCCAGCAGCTTGGCTAGCGGGAGGTACCACGAGCAGTACTTC. Translated, it gives CASSLASGRYHEQYF.

J is TRBJ2-1 and V is TRBV6-1, with D perhaps TRBD1 (5 bases). Germline CDR1 reads MNHNS; CDR2 reads SASEGT. CDR3 length equals 14 residues. Trimming shortened V by 6 bases and J by 9 bases, and 18 bases separated the two germline ends. The CDR3, as DNA: TGTGCCAGCAGGAAACTGGGTTCAGGGTCTGAGCAGTTCTTC. This encodes CASRKLGSGSEQFF.

This clone was recorded at least ten times. The gene calls are TRBV7-2 and TRBJ1-1; D call uncertain. Trimming took off 5 bases at V and 0 bases at J, with 10 bases between the two ends. CDR1 is SGHTA, CDR2 FQGNSA, per germline. The CDR3 is 14 amino acids. In DNA, the CDR3 is TGTGCCAGCAGCGTCGGACGGATGAACACTGAAGCTTTCTTT. Protein: CASSVGRMNTEAFF.

The chain couples TRBV27 to TRBJ1-5; the D gene is possibly TRBD1 (5 bases). Germline values: CDR1 MNHEY, CDR2 SMNVEV (reference sequence). The CDR3 contains 13 residues. Trimming pared 8 bases from V and 5 bases from J, leaving 13 bases between. CDR3 sequence (DNA): TGTGCCAGCTCTCGCCGAGGGGATCAGCCCCAGCATTTT. Translating gives CASSRRGDQPQHF.